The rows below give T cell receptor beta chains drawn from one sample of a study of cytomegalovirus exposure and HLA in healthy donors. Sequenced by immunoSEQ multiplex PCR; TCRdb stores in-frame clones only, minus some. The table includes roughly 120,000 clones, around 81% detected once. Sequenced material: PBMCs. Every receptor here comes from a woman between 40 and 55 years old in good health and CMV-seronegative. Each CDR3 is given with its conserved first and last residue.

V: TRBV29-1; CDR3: CSVLGVGELFF
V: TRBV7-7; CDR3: CASSRQTGGQETQYF
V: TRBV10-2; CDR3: CASSLGASSGTTRQETQYF
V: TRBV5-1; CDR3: CASSFQTSGHYEQYF
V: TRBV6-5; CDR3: CASSYSSGGAYEQYF
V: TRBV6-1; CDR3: CASSEFGLGSYEQYF
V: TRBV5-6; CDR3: CASSLTGAHEQYF
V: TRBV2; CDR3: CASSVTSGGFTGELFF
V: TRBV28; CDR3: CASSPGGGFTEAFF
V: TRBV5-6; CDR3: CASSPGQNIPYGYTF
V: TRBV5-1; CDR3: CASSSADRGNGYTF
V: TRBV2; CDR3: CASSGGTEINYGYTF
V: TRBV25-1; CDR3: CASSGQIGNTIYF
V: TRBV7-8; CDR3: CASSLAAGVYNEQFF
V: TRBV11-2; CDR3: CASSPRGTGANVLTF
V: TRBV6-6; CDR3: CASSYSKGGSGNTIYF
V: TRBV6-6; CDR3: CASRSGSGRVEQYF
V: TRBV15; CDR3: CATSGGGGGTAGELFF
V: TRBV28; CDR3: CASRVSAQETQYF